The 28 T cell receptor beta chains listed next were all sequenced from one sample in a study of early stage breast cancer tumors (dated by TCRdb to about 2017). To prepare the library, the immunoSEQ multiplex PCR assay was applied. TCRdb limited this immuneACCESS table to in-frame rearrangements with V and J called. A share of clones is missing; checked studies link under half to unresolved V genes, and the rest is unexplained. Within this sample are around 30,000 clones, with around 70% of them counted one time only. Around 34% of the sample goes to the ten largest clones. Sequencing was done on a sample of blood. The origin of the receptors is a person aged 45-60 years with breast cancer.

This clone was seen a handful of times. The chain links TRBV19 to TRBJ1-1; possibly TRBD1 for D (6 bases). This CDR3 contains 11 residues. V gave up 4 bases and J gave up 10 bases, with 10 bases separating them. The germline gives CDR1 LNHDA, CDR2 SQIVND (reference sequence). The DNA for the CDR3 is TGTGCCAGTAGTAGGGAGGGGGGAGCTTTCTTT. Translation gives CASSREGGAFF.

V usage is TRBV19 and J usage is TRBJ2-5; 9 bases line up with TRBD1. Losses at the gene ends were 7 bases for V and 6 bases for J; bases not matched to a gene: 6. The germline V gene has CDR1 LNHDA and CDR2 SQIVND (reference sequence). This CDR3 is built from 13 residues. The CDR3 region has the DNA TGTGCCAGTACCGGGACAGGGAGGAAGACCCAGTACTTC. It yields the protein CASTGTGRKTQYF.

Comments on this clone: In the same sample, other DNA sequences code for this CDR3. The J gene is TRBJ2-1, the V gene TRBV6-5, with a weak D call TRBD1 (5 bases). This CDR3 is 15 amino acids long. Looked up from germline, CDR1 is MNHEY and CDR2 is SVGAGI. V dropped 2 bases and J dropped 0 bases, with 8 bases sitting between them. CDR3 DNA sequence: TGTGCCAGCAGTTACCGACAGAGCTCCTACAATGAGCAGTTCTTC. Its translation is CASSYRQSSYNEQFF.

This clone was counted a few times. V and J are TRBV5-4 and TRBJ2-1, with TRBD2 matching over 12 bases. The ends lost 3 bases at V and 6 bases at J; junction bases unmatched: 7. Germline V gene data show CDR1 as SGHNT and CDR2 as YYREEE (reference sequence). The CDR3 is made up of 16 amino acids. The CDR3: CASSSPLAGGVNEQFF. CDR3 nucleotides: TGTGCCAGCAGCTCCCCCCTAGCGGGGGGGGTCAATGAGCAGTTCTTC.

In its sample, this clone was seen once. This chain connects TRBV10-3 to TRBJ2-2; D is unclear. This CDR3 contains 13 residues. Trimming cost V 5 bases and J 8 bases, with 12 bases left between them. Per germline, CDR1 ENHRY and CDR2 SYGVKD. The CDR3 sequence is CAISPGPPGELFF. The CDR3 bases are TGTGCCATCAGTCCGGGCCCCCCGGGGGAGCTGTTTTTT.

This sequence joins TRBV18 and TRBJ2-3; 12 bases are shared with TRBD1. This CDR3 comprises 16 residues. Per the germline V gene, CDR1 is KGHSH and CDR2 is LQKENI. Trimming cost V 3 bases and J 4 bases; bases outside gene matches: 5. The CDR3 sequence is CASSPPGTGGADTQYF. Written as DNA, the CDR3 is TGTGCCAGCTCACCGCCCGGGACAGGGGGCGCAGATACGCAGTATTTT.

The V call is TRBV5-1, the J call TRBJ1-1; D uncertain. The CDR3 has 15 residues. V was trimmed by 0 bases and J by 4 bases, leaving 13 bases between them. Germline CDR1 and CDR2: SGHRS and YFSETQ. This CDR3 is CASSLDTVVGTEAFF. DNA of the CDR3: TGCGCCAGCAGCTTGGACACCGTGGTCGGCACTGAAGCTTTCTTT.

The rearrangement joins TRBV5-5 to TRBJ2-7; D may correspond to TRBD1 or TRBD2 (6 bases each). The V and J ends lost 3 bases and 6 bases respectively, with 16 bases between them. The germline V gene encodes CDR1 SGHKS and CDR2 YYEKEE (reference sequence). The length of the CDR3 is 14 residues. This CDR3 is CASSSPGGLGEQYF. The CDR3, as DNA: TGTGCCAGCAGCTCCCCCGGGGGCTTGGGCGAGCAGTACTTC.

The chain recombines TRBV4-1 with TRBJ2-5; the D gene is possibly TRBD2 (6 bases). CDR1 is MGHRA and CDR2 is YSYEKL in the germline V gene. The V end was cut by 5 bases, the J end by 2 bases, with 15 bases between. The CDR3 length is 15 residues. CDR3 in amino acids: CASSVTSNMQETQYF. In DNA, the CDR3 is TGCGCCAGCAGCGTCACTAGCAACATGCAAGAGACCCAGTACTTC.

The chain recombines TRBV2 with TRBJ2-5; D tentatively reads TRBD1 or TRBD2 (5 bases each). The CDR3 covers 11 residues. The V end lost 8 bases, the J end lost 4 bases, and 8 bases lay between the germline ends. Per germline, CDR1 SNHLY and CDR2 FYNNEI. Here the CDR3 DNA reads TGTGCCAGCGGGACGTCAGAGACCCAGTACTTC. Translating gives CASGTSETQYF.

The V and J genes are TRBV9 and TRBJ2-6; TRBD1 might be the D (5 bases). This CDR3 spans 17 amino acids. Germline V gives CDR1 SGDLS, CDR2 YYNGEE. V was clipped by 1 base and J by 0 bases, with 11 bases between them. The CDR3 is CASSVQGLRSGANVLTF. The CDR3 DNA reads as TGTGCCAGCAGCGTACAGGGTCTTCGCTCTGGGGCCAACGTCCTGACTTTC.

This clone has only one observation. V and J are TRBV11-2 and TRBJ2-1, with 10 bases identical to TRBD1. Losses at the gene ends were 6 bases for V and 7 bases for J; bases not matched to a gene: 9. Germline CDR1 and CDR2: SGHAT and FQNNGV. The CDR3 runs 15 residues. The CDR3, as DNA: TGTGCCAGCAGACGACGGACAGGGGGAGTGAATGAGCAGTTCTTC. Translating it yields CASRRRTGGVNEQFF.

V usage is TRBV6-6 and J usage is TRBJ2-7, with 7 bases fitting TRBD2. Germline CDR1 is MNHNY and CDR2 is SVGAGI (reference sequence). This CDR3 contains 13 residues. With V trimmed by 7 bases and J by 1 base, 4 bases remained unmatched. The CDR3 DNA reads TGTGCCAGCATGGGGGGGGGTTCCTACGAGCAGTACTTC. It encodes CASMGGGSYEQYF.

V and J are TRBV4-1 and TRBJ1-6, with TRBD1 identical over 7 bases. The CDR3 is made up of 17 amino acids. Germline V gene data show CDR1 as MGHRA and CDR2 as YSYEKL. After removal of 4 bases from V and 2 bases from J, the junction contained 8 bases not matched to a gene. The DNA for the CDR3 is TGCGCCAGCAGCCTTAAAGAGGACAGGACCTATAATTCACCCCTCCACTTT. Its translation: CASSLKEDRTYNSPLHF.

The rearrangement links TRBV19 to TRBJ2-1; 8 bases line up with TRBD2. This CDR3 contains 14 residues. V gave up 6 bases and J gave up 4 bases; unmatched junction bases: 5. The V gene's germline CDR1 is LNHDA and CDR2 SQIVND (reference sequence). Here the CDR3 reads CASSEGTRYNEQFF. For the CDR3, the DNA is TGTGCCAGTAGCGAAGGGACTAGGTACAATGAGCAGTTCTTC.

The J gene is TRBJ1-1, the V gene TRBV19, with unresolved D. The V end lost 4 bases, the J end lost 4 bases, and 16 bases lay between the germline ends. Germline CDR1 reads LNHDA; CDR2 reads SQIVND (reference sequence). This CDR3 contains 15 residues. CDR3 in amino acids: CASSRPGSLSTEAFF. Written as DNA, the CDR3 is TGTGCCAGTAGTAGACCGGGCTCACTGAGCACTGAAGCTTTCTTT.

The rearrangement joins TRBV7-8 to TRBJ1-1; 9 bases agree with TRBD1. This CDR3 contains 15 residues. After removal of 7 bases from V and 0 bases from J, the junction contained 6 bases not matched to a gene. Per the germline V gene, CDR1 is SGHVS and CDR2 is FQNEAQ. The CDR3 nucleotides are TGTGCCAGCAACATACAGGGGGCTCTGAACACTGAAGCTTTCTTT. It encodes CASNIQGALNTEAFF.

The chain is built from TRBV30 and TRBJ2-1; D might be TRBD2 (5 bases). V was clipped by 0 bases and J by 12 bases, with 9 bases between them. CDR1 is GTSNPN, CDR2 SVGIG, per germline (reference sequence). This CDR3 is 11 amino acids long. The CDR3 DNA follows: TGTGCCTGGAGTGTAGGTCGGGGGCAGTTCTTC. It is translated as CAWSVGRGQFF.

The rearrangement joins TRBV11-3 to TRBJ2-3; the match to TRBD2 covers 8 bases. V gave up 1 base and J gave up 0 bases; unmatched junction bases: 3. There are 16 residues in the CDR3. Germline V gives CDR1 SGHNT, CDR2 YENEEA. This CDR3 reads CASSLAASGSTDTQYF. The CDR3 nucleotides are TGTGCCAGCAGCTTAGCGGCTAGCGGGAGCACAGATACGCAGTATTTT.

The genes are TRBV30 and TRBJ1-3, with D unresolved. The germline gives CDR1 GTSNPN, CDR2 SVGIG (reference sequence). The CDR3 covers 14 residues. The V end lost 4 bases, the J end lost 0 bases, and 10 bases lay between the germline ends. This CDR3 is CAWKQSLSGNTIYF. CDR3 DNA: TGTGCCTGGAAACAGAGCCTCTCTGGAAACACCATATATTTT.

This clone was found once. Compared with germline, one end of the junction differs, possibly owing to a read error. The chain recombines TRBV7-7 with TRBJ2-7; 13 bases line up with TRBD2. Looked up from germline, CDR1 is SSHAT and CDR2 is FNYEAQ (reference sequence). This CDR3 is built from 16 residues. The CDR3 here is CASSPRLAGGGNEQYF. As DNA, the CDR3 is TGTGCTAGCAGCCCCAGACTAGCGGGAGGTGGGAACGAGCAGTACTTC.

The table lists this clone with a few counts. This chain uses TRBV2 with TRBJ2-7, with 8 bases fitting TRBD1. Unmatched junction bases numbered 0, after V lost 6 bases and J lost 2 bases. Germline-derived CDR1 and CDR2 are SNHLY and FYNNEI. The CDR3 has 12 residues. CDR3 DNA sequence: TGTGCCAGCAGACAGGGGGCCTACGAGCAGTACTTC. Amino acids: CASRQGAYEQYF.

The rearrangement joins TRBV7-8 to TRBJ1-2; D possibly corresponds to TRBD1 (5 bases). The CDR3 sequence is 15 residues long. Per the germline V gene, CDR1 is SGHVS and CDR2 is FQNEAQ. Trimming took 3 bases from V and 4 from J, leaving 15 bases between them. CDR3 sequence: CASSFVGQSIYGYTF. Here the CDR3 DNA reads TGTGCCAGCAGCTTCGTGGGGCAGTCTATCTATGGCTACACCTTC.

This chain uses TRBV18 with TRBJ2-1, with D perhaps being TRBD1 or TRBD2 (6 bases each). The CDR3 is made up of 14 amino acids. Trimming removed 4 bases at V and 6 bases at J, with 13 bases between. Germline assignment: CDR1 KGHSH and CDR2 LQKENI. The CDR3 coding sequence is TGTGCCAGCTCACTCAGAACGGGGGCCAATGAGCAGTTCTTC. It yields the protein CASSLRTGANEQFF.

The rearrangement uses TRBV9 and TRBJ2-3; TRBD2 is a possible D gene (6 bases). This CDR3 spans 15 amino acids. The ends were cut back, 6 bases at V and 0 bases at J, with 14 bases in the middle. Germline V lookup: CDR1 SGDLS, CDR2 YYNGEE. In DNA form, the CDR3 reads TGTGCCAGCACCAAATCGGGAGTCAGCACAGATACGCAGTATTTT. Its protein product is CASTKSGVSTDTQYF.

The chain carries TRBV10-3 and TRBJ1-3; TRBD1 matches 10 bases. Germline CDR1 reads ENHRY; CDR2 reads SYGVKD. The ends lost 6 bases at V and 4 bases at J; junction bases unmatched: 3. The CDR3 is 14 residues long. CDR3 amino acids: CAIRGTGEGNTIYF. CDR3 bases: TGTGCCATCAGAGGGACAGGGGAAGGAAACACCATATATTTT.

CDR3 coding DNA: TGTGCCAGCAGTGAAGTTCAGACTGAAGCTTTCTTT. As protein: CASSEVQTEAFF. This chain links TRBV2 with TRBJ1-1, with D uncertain. The germline gives CDR1 SNHLY, CDR2 FYNNEI. The V end lost 1 base, the J end lost 5 bases, and 5 bases lay between the germline ends. The CDR3 is 12 residues long.

This clone was found a few times. The chain links TRBV7-9 to TRBJ2-3; D is perhaps TRBD2 (6 bases). Trimming pared 5 bases from V and 4 bases from J, leaving 19 bases between. This CDR3 contains 16 residues. Looked up from germline, CDR1 is SEHNR and CDR2 is FQNEAQ (reference sequence). In nucleotides, the CDR3 is TGTGCCAGCAGCGCCCCAGTGGGGGGTAGGCCAGATACGCAGTATTTT. Amino acid sequence: CASSAPVGGRPDTQYF.